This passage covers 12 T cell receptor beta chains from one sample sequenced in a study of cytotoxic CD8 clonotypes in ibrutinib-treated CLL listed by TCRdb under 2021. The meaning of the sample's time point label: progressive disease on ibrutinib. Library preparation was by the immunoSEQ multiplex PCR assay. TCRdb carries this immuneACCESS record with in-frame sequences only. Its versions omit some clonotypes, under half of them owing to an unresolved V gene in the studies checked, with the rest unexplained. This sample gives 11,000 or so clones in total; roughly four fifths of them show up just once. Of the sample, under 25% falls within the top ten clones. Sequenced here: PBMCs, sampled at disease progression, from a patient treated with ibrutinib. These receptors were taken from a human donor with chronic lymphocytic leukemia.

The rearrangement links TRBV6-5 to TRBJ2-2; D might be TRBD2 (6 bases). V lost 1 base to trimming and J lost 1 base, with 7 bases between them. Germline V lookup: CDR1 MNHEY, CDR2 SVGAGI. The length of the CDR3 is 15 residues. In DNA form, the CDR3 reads TGTGCCAGCAGTTACTTCGGGAGGAACACCGGGGAGCTGTTTTTT. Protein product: CASSYFGRNTGELFF.

The CDR3: CASSPGLVPYEQYF. The CDR3 region has the DNA TGCGCCAGCAGCCCGGGACTCGTCCCCTACGAGCAGTACTTC. The V and J genes are TRBV5-1 and TRBJ2-7; D is perhaps TRBD2 (6 bases). The ends were cut back, 4 bases at V and 2 bases at J, with 13 bases in the middle. Germline V gene lookup returns CDR1 SGHRS and CDR2 YFSETQ. The CDR3 sequence is 14 residues long.

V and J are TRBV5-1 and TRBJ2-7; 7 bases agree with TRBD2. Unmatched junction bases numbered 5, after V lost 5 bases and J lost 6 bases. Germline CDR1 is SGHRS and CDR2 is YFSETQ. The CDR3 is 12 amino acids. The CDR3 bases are TGCGCCAGCAGTTCGGGCGGGGGCGAGCAGTACTTC. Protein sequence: CASSSGGGEQYF.

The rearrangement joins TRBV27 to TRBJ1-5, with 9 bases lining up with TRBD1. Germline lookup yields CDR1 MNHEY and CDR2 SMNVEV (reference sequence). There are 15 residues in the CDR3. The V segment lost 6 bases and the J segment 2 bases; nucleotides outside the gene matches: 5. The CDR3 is CASRQQGAGNQPQHF. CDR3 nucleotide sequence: TGTGCCAGCAGACAACAGGGGGCGGGCAATCAGCCCCAGCATTTT.

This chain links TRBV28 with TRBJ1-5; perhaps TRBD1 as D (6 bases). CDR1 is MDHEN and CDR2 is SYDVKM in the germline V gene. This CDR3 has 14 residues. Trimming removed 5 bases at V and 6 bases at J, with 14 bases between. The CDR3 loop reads CASSPWTESQPQHF. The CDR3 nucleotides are TGTGCCAGCAGTCCATGGACAGAGAGTCAGCCCCAGCATTTT.

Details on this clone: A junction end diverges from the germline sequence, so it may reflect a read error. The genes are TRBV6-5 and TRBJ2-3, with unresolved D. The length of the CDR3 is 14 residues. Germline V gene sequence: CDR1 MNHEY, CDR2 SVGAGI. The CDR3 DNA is TGTGCCAGCAGGCCGGGCCCAAGCACAGATGCGCAGTATTTT. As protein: CASRPGPSTDAQYF.

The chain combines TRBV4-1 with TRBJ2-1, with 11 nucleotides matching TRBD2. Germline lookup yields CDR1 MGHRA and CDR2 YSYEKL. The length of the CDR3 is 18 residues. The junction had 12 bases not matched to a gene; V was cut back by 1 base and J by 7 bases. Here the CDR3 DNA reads TGCGCCAGCAGCCAAGTCGTCGCTAGCGGGAGGCGGGGGAATGAGCAGTTCTTC. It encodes CASSQVVASGRRGNEQFF.

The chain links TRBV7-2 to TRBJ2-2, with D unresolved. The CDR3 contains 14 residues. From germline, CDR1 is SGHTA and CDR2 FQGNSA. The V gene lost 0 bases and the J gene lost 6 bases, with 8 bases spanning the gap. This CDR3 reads CASSLALMAGELFF. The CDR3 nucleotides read TGTGCCAGCAGCTTAGCGCTCATGGCCGGGGAGCTGTTTTTT.

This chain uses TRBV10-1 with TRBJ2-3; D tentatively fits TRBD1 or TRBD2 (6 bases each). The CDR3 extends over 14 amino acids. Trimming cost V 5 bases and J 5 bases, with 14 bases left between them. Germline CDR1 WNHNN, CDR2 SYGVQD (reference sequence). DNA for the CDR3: TGCGCCAGCAGTAGGGGGGAAACAAGAGATACGCAGTATTTT. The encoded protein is CASSRGETRDTQYF.

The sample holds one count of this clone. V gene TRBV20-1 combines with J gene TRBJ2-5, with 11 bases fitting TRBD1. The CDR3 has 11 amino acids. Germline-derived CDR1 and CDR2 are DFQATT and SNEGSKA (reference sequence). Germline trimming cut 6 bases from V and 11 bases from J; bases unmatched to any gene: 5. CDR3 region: CSARTGGTQYF. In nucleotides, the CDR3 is TGCAGTGCCAGGACAGGGGGCACTCAGTACTTC.

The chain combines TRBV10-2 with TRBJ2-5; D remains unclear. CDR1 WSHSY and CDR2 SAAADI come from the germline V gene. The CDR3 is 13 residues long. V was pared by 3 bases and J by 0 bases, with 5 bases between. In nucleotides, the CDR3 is TGCGCCAGCAGTGAAGTCCACCAAGAGACCCAGTACTTC. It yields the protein CASSEVHQETQYF.

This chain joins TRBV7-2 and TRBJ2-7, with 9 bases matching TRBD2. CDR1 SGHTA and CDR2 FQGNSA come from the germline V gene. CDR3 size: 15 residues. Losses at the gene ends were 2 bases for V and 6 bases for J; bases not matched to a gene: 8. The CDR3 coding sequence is TGTGCCAGCAGCTTATTAGCGGGAGTTCTGTCCGAGCAGTACTTC. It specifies CASSLLAGVLSEQYF.